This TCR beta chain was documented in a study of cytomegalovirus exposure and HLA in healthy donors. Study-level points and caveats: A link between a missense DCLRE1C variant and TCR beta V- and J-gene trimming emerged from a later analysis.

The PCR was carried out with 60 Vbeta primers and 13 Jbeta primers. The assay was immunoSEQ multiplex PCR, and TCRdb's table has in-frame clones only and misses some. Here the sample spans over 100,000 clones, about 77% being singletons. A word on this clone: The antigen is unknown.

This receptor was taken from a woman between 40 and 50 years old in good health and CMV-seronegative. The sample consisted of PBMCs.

CDR3 DNA: TGTGCCAGTAGTATAGATCGGTCTTTGGCTGAAGCTTTCTTT. It encodes CASSIDRSLAEAFF. The rearrangement uses TRBV19 and TRBJ1-1, with D hard to call. The CDR3 consists of 14 residues. CDR1 is LNHDA and CDR2 is SQIVND in the germline V gene (reference sequence). The germline V and J ends were trimmed by 0 bases and 6 bases, with 11 bases remaining between them.